The present T cell receptor (beta chain) was sequenced within a study of blood T cell repertoires in COVID-19. About the study: Collection of acute and convalescent COVID-19 samples took place in the United States, Italy and Spain. T cells, B-cell-depleted T cells, or PBMCs supplied cDNA or gDNA.

Per the original methods: Amplified reference gene primers provided the basis for estimating nucleated cell counts. The table came from immunoSEQ multiplex PCR; TCRdb's copy has only in-frame clones and leaves some out. V and J calls plus clone size are reproduced from that table; the DNA served to infer D and trimming. The sample lists some 200,000 clones, approximately 82% seen once, with roughly 17% in the top ten. Participant age was roughly 18 to 100 years, and participants resided in 25 or so US areas. This CDR3 spans 17 amino acids. V shed 2 bases and J shed 7 bases, with 21 bases lying between them. Germline CDR1 and CDR2: MNHEY and SMNVEV (reference sequence). This clone was seen only a few times.

The chain carries TRBV27 and TRBJ2-1; possibly TRBD2 for D (6 bases). This TCR was recovered from a woman in her fifties or sixties who had recovered from COVID-19. The source material was PBMCs or T cells enriched from blood (not recorded which). The CDR3, as DNA: TGTGCCAGCAGTTTAATACCGGGCGGAGGGGCCTTTAATGAGCAGTTCTTC. Translation gives CASSLIPGGGAFNEQFF.